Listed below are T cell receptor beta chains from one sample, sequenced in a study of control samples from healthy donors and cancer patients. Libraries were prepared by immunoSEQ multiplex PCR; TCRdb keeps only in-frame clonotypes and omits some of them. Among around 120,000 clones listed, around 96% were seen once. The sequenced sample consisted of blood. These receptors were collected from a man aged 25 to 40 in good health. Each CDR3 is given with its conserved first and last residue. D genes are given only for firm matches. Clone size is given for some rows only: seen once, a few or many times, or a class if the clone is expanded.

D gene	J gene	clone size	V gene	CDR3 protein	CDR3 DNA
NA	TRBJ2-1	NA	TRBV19	CASSPELVVTYNEQFF	TGTGCCAGTAGTCCAGAACTAGTCGTCACCTACAATGAGCAGTTCTTC
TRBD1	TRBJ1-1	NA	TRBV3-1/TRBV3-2	CASSRDRSAEAFF	TGTGCCAGCAGCCGGGACAGGTCGGCTGAAGCTTTCTTT
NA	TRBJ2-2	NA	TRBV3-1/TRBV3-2	CASLADTGELFF	TGTGCCAGTTTGGCGGACACCGGGGAGCTGTTTTTT
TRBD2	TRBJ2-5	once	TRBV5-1	CASSPEVAGVATQYF	TGCGCCAGCAGCCCCGAGGTAGCGGGGGTTGCGACCCAGTACTTC
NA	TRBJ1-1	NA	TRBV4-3	CASSQKPGMNTEAFF	TGCGCCAGCAGCCAAAAGCCAGGGATGAACACTGAAGCTTTCTTT
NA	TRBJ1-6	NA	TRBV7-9	CASSFREMSSYNSPLHF	TGTGCCAGCAGCTTTAGGGAGATGAGCTCCTATAATTCACCCCTCCACTTT
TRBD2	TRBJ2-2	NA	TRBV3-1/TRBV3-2	CASSQDAASGGPGTGELFF	TGTGCCAGCAGCCAAGATGCGGCTAGCGGGGGGCCTGGGACCGGGGAGCTGTTTTTT
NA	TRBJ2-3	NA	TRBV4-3	CASSQYRQRTDTQYF	TGCGCCAGCAGCCAATATCGACAGCGCACAGATACGCAGTATTTT
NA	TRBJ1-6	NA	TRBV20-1	CSASCGKGHSPLHF	TGCAGTGCTAGTTGCGGGAAAGGGCATTCACCCCTCCACTTT
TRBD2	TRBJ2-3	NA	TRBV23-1	CASSHGMAGVTDTQYF	TGCGCCAGCAGCCATGGAATGGCGGGGGTCACAGATACGCAGTATTTT
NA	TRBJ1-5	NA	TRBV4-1	CASSLLAGWAQPQHF	TGCGCCAGCAGCCTCCTCGCAGGGTGGGCTCAGCCCCAGCATTTT
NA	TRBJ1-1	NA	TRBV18	CASSPSPRTRLNTEAFF	TGTGCCAGCTCACCCTCACCGAGAACACGCCTGAACACTGAAGCTTTCTTT
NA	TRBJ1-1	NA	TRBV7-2	CASSPHGGLPEAFF	TGTGCCAGCAGTCCCCACGGGGGGCTCCCTGAAGCTTTCTTT
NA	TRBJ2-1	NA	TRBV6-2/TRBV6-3	CASSVFLGNEQFF	TGTGCCAGCAGCGTATTCCTTGGCAATGAGCAGTTCTTC
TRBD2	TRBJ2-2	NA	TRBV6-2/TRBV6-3	CASSYRAGGPDTGELFF	TGTGCCAGCAGTTACCGGGCGGGGGGGCCGGACACCGGGGAGCTGTTTTTT
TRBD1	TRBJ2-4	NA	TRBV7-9	CASSAPGQAAKNIQYF	TGTGCCAGCAGCGCGCCCGGACAGGCAGCCAAAAACATTCAGTACTTC
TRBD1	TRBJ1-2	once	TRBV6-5	CASRPQGQVSVGYTF	TGTGCCAGCAGACCCCAGGGACAGGTGTCTGTCGGCTACACCTTC
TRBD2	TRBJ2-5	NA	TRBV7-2	CASSLGSGGWRETQYF	TGTGCCAGCAGCTTAGGTAGCGGGGGGTGGCGAGAGACCCAGTACTTC
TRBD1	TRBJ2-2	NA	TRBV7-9	CASSQGTGGHTGELFF	TGTGCCAGCAGCCAAGGGACAGGAGGACACACCGGGGAGCTGTTTTTT
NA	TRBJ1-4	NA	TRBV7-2	CASSPRGGSTNEKLFF	TGTGCCAGCAGCCCCCGGGGGGGGTCAACTAATGAAAAACTGTTTTTT
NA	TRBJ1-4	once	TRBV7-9	CASSQGLTNEKLFF	TGTGCCAGCAGCCAAGGGCTGACTAATGAAAAACTGTTTTTT
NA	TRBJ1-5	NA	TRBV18	CASSPDRDQPQHF	TGTGCCAGCTCACCGGACCGAGATCAGCCCCAGCATTTT
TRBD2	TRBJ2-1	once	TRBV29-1	CSAQTSPSSYNEQFF	TGCAGCGCGCAGACTAGCCCGAGCTCCTACAATGAGCAGTTCTTC
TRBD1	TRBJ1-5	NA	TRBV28	CASRAGTGGWPQHF	TGTGCCAGCAGGGCCGGGACAGGGGGCTGGCCCCAGCATTTT
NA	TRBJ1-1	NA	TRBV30	CAWNPNTEAFF	TGTGCCTGGAACCCGAACACTGAAGCTTTCTTT
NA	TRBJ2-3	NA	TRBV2	CASSESSTDTQYF	TGTGCCAGCAGTGAATCGAGCACAGATACGCAGTATTTT
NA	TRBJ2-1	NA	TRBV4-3	CASSHNRGVYNEQFF	TGCGCCAGCAGCCATAATCGGGGAGTCTACAATGAGCAGTTCTTC
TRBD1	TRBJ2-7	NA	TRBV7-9	CASSIDRGGQYF	TGTGCCAGCAGCATTGACAGGGGCGGGCAGTACTTC
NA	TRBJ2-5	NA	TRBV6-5	CASNGGHPQETQYF	TGTGCCAGCAATGGGGGACACCCGCAAGAGACCCAGTACTTC
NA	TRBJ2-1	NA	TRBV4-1	CASSQDENEQFF	TGCGCCAGCAGCCAAGATGAGAATGAGCAGTTCTTC
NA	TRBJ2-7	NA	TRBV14	CASSQDTNEQYF	TGTGCCAGCAGCCAAGATACAAACGAGCAGTACTTC
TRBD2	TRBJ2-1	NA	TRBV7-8	CASSLGTSVEQFF	TGTGCCAGCAGCCTCGGGACTAGCGTTGAGCAGTTCTTC
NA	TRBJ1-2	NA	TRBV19	CASSLDRGIGGYTF	TGTGCCAGTAGTCTGGACCGAGGCATAGGCGGCTACACCTTC
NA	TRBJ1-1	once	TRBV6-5	CASRWPGGTEAFF	TGTGCCAGCAGGTGGCCGGGGGGCACTGAAGCTTTCTTT
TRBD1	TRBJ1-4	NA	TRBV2	CASSTLDRAGEKLFF	TGTGCCAGCAGTACTCTGGACAGGGCTGGGGAAAAACTGTTTTTT
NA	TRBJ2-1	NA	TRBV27	CASSSINEQFF	TGTGCCAGCAGTTCGATCAATGAGCAGTTCTTC
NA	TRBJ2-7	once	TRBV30	CAWSPSLGRGGRYEQYF	TGTGCCTGGAGTCCCTCGCTCGGGCGCGGAGGACGCTACGAGCAGTACTTC
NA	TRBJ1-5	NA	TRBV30	CAWSPGKDQPQHF	TGTGCCTGGAGTCCAGGGAAAGATCAGCCCCAGCATTTT
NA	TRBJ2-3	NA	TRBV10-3	CAISDDDRPNTDTQYF	TGTGCCATCAGTGATGACGACAGGCCTAACACAGATACGCAGTATTTT
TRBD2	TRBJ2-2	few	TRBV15	CATSRFSGGYTGIGELFF	TGTGCCACCAGCAGATTTAGCGGGGGGTACACCGGGATCGGGGAGCTGTTTTTT
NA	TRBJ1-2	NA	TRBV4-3	CASSQDRTNYGYTF	TGCGCCAGCAGCCAAGATCGGACTAACTATGGCTACACCTTC
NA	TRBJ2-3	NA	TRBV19	CASQGRGTDTQYF	TGTGCCAGCCAGGGTCGGGGCACAGATACGCAGTATTTT
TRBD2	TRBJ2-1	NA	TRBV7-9	CASRNSVPSGVINEQFF	TGTGCCAGCAGAAACAGCGTCCCTAGCGGGGTGATCAATGAGCAGTTCTTC
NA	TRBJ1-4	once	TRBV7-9	CASTGLGEKLFF	TGTGCCAGCACAGGGTTGGGTGAAAAACTGTTTTTT
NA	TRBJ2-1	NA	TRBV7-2	CASRDKGYNEQFF	TGTGCCAGCAGAGACAAGGGCTACAATGAGCAGTTCTTC
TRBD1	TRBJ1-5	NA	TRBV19	CASSWTGANQPQHF	TGTGCCAGTAGTTGGACAGGGGCCAATCAGCCCCAGCATTTT
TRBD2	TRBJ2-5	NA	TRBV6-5	CASSYRSGGHETQYF	TGTGCCAGCAGTTACCGTAGCGGGGGGCACGAGACCCAGTACTTC
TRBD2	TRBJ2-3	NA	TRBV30	CAWSGGAGTFTDTQYF	TGTGCCTGGAGTGGGGGAGCGGGGACTTTCACAGATACGCAGTATTTT
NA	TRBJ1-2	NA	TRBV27	CASSLYPPASRTSGYTF	TGTGCCAGCAGTTTATATCCCCCCGCCAGCAGGACCTCTGGCTACACCTTC
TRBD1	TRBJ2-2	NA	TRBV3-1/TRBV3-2	CASSLTQGANTGELFF	TGTGCCAGCAGCCTTACTCAGGGGGCCAACACCGGGGAGCTGTTTTTT
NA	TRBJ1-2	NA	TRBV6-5	CASSYSGTQGGYGYTF	TGTGCCAGCAGTTACTCCGGGACCCAGGGTGGATATGGCTACACCTTC
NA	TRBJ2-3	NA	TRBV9	CASSVAVPRPGTTDTQYF	TGTGCCAGCAGCGTAGCGGTCCCCCGACCAGGGACAACAGATACGCAGTATTTT
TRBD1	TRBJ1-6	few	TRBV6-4	CASSDGQENSPLHF	TGTGCCAGCAGTGACGGACAGGAGAATTCACCCCTCCACTTT